The 6 T cell receptor beta chains presented below share a single source sample, sequenced in a study of blood T cell repertoires in COVID-19 (dated by TCRdb to 2018 to 2021). Receptor libraries were prepared by the immunoSEQ multiplex PCR assay. TCRdb took over this immuneACCESS table, retaining in-frame rearrangements with V and J assigned. Such tables are incomplete; in checked studies, under half of the missing clones stem from an unresolved V gene, and the remainder is unexplained. In all, the sample holds about 230,000 clones, and 70% to 85% of those were seen once. The ten largest clones add up to 1.2% to 1.5% of the sample. The sequencing sample was made of peripheral blood. The source of these receptors is a woman aged 40 to 50 who had recovered from COVID-19.

J is TRBJ1-6 and V is TRBV5-1, with TRBD1 identical over 10 bases. This CDR3 contains 14 residues. Per germline, CDR1 SGHRS and CDR2 YFSETQ. With 4 bases clipped from V and 10 bases from J, the junction kept 5 bases outside the gene matches. As DNA, the CDR3 is TGCGCCAGCAGCAGAGGGACAGGGGACTCACCCCTCCACTTT. As protein: CASSRGTGDSPLHF.

This rearrangement joins TRBV15 to TRBJ2-2; 10 nucleotides line up with TRBD1. V lost 3 bases to trimming and J lost 3 bases; unmatched junction nucleotides: 1. Germline lookup yields CDR1 LNHNV and CDR2 YYDKDF (reference sequence). The CDR3 covers 15 residues. The CDR3 region has the DNA TGTGCCACCAGCAGGACAGGGGGCCACACCGGGGAGCTGTTTTTT. Translated, it gives CATSRTGGHTGELFF.

The gene calls are TRBV19 and TRBJ2-1, with 9 bases lining up with TRBD1. V shed 10 bases, J shed 9 bases, and the junction held 13 bases outside the gene matches. From germline, CDR1 is LNHDA and CDR2 SQIVND (reference sequence). The CDR3 sequence is 14 residues long. This CDR3 is CATLSGQGFGEQFF. CDR3 DNA: TGTGCCACTCTCAGCGGACAGGGGTTTGGTGAGCAGTTCTTC. Looking up the rest from reference TRBV19 and TRBJ2-1 gives the full variable domain: DGGITQSPKYLFRKEGQNVTLSCEQNLNHDAMYWYRQDPGQGLRLIYYSQIVNDFQKGDIAEGYSVSREKKESFPLTVTSAQKNPTAFYLCATLSGQGFGEQFFGPGTRLTVL.

The chain couples TRBV25-1 to TRBJ1-3; perhaps TRBD1 as D (5 bases). The CDR3 length is 16 residues. The V gene lost 3 bases and the J gene lost 2 bases, with 14 bases spanning the gap. CDR1 MGHDK and CDR2 SYGVNS come from the germline V gene. CDR3 DNA: TGTGCCAGCAGTGAGTTGGAGGGGCGCACTGGAAACACCATATATTTT. Amino acid sequence: CASSELEGRTGNTIYF.

The V gene is TRBV6-2 or TRBV6-3, the J gene TRBJ1-5; D is unclear. The germline gives CDR1 MNHEY, CDR2 SVGEGT. The CDR3 is 14 residues long. The ends were cut back, 2 bases at V and 3 bases at J, with 8 bases in the middle. This chain's CDR3 is CASSYARDNQPQHF. The CDR3 region has the DNA TGTGCCAGCAGTTACGCACGCGACAATCAGCCCCAGCATTTT.

V gene TRBV7-2 combines with J gene TRBJ2-7, with D possibly TRBD1 on 5 matching bases. Germline CDR1 reads SGHTA; CDR2 reads FQGNSA. The CDR3 has 12 residues. Trimming cost V 3 bases and J 4 bases, with 7 bases left between them. The CDR3 coding sequence is TGTGCCAGCAGCTTTGCAGGGTACGAGCAGTACTTC. Its translation is CASSFAGYEQYF.